The entry below gives a single T cell receptor (beta chain) sequence along with its context. The sample is drawn from a study of OX40 agonist ivuxolimab in advanced cancers. Repertoires were generated with immunoSEQ multiplex PCR, while TCRdb's copy carries only in-frame clones and drops some. Of about 17,000 clones listed, around 69% are singletons. V trimming: 4 bases; J trimming: 5 bases; junction bases outside the gene matches: 14. From germline, CDR1 is SGHTS and CDR2 YDEGEE. CDR3 length equals 17 residues. The sample in question was CD4+ or CD8+ T cells sorted from blood, obtained in a trial of the OX40 agonist ivuxolimab. The rearrangement links TRBV5-8 to TRBJ2-3, with 9 bases that match TRBD2. This clonotype was sampled from an adult with an advanced solid tumor such as melanoma, head and neck, liver or kidney cancer. This CDR3 is CASSNGLGGGAIDTQYF. The CDR3 DNA reads as TGTGCCAGCAGCAATGGACTAGGCGGGGGGGCTATAGATACGCAGTATTTT.